These T cell receptor beta chains were read from a single sample in a study of blood T cells in healthy people across ages. TCRdb independently ran MiXCR on the 5' RACE reads; one entry per CDR3 protein. This table holds about 780,000 distinct CDR3 sequences, around 24% found once. This sample was also put to use in a study of T cells of mothers and their children.

Sequencing was carried out using blood. The source of these receptors is a boy younger than 18 in good health. CDR3s include the opening cysteine and the closing phenylalanine or tryptophan. The D gene is left open where the match is weak. Only some rows state a clone size, as once, few, many or a class for expanded clones.

clone_size: once; v_call: TRBV6-5; d_call: NA; j_call: TRBJ2-1; cdr3_nt: TGTGCCAGCAGTCTCAATGGCGTCTCCTACAATGAGCAGTTCTTC; cdr3_aa: CASSLNGVSYNEQFF
clone_size: few; v_call: TRBV12-5; d_call: TRBD1; j_call: TRBJ1-2; cdr3_nt: TGTGCTAGTGGTTTGGGGGACAGGGTGTACGGTGGCTACACCTTC; cdr3_aa: CASGLGDRVYGGYTF
clone_size: NA; v_call: TRBV20-1; d_call: NA; j_call: TRBJ2-3; cdr3_nt: TGCAGTGCTTACCACCTCGAAACAGATACGCAGTATTTT; cdr3_aa: CSAYHLETDTQYF
clone_size: NA; v_call: TRBV20-1; d_call: NA; j_call: TRBJ2-7; cdr3_nt: TGCAGTGCTAGAACAGCTTACTCCTACGAGCAGTACTTC; cdr3_aa: CSARTAYSYEQYF
clone_size: few; v_call: TRBV11-2; d_call: NA; j_call: TRBJ1-5; cdr3_nt: TGTGCCAGCAGCTCATACAGGGAGAGAGGTCAGCCCCAGCATTTT; cdr3_aa: CASSSYRERGQPQHF
clone_size: many; v_call: TRBV4-2; d_call: NA; j_call: TRBJ2-7; cdr3_nt: TGTGCCAGCAGCCAAGATCGGGGAAGGGCCTACGAGCAGTACTTC; cdr3_aa: CASSQDRGRAYEQYF
clone_size: NA; v_call: TRBV27; d_call: NA; j_call: TRBJ1-5; cdr3_nt: TGTGCCAGCAGCCCCCAGGGGTATAGCAATCAGCCCCAGCATTTT; cdr3_aa: CASSPQGYSNQPQHF
clone_size: few; v_call: TRBV28; d_call: TRBD2; j_call: TRBJ2-1; cdr3_nt: TGTGCCTCCAAGGGGACTAGCGGGGATAATGAGCAGTTCTTC; cdr3_aa: CASKGTSGDNEQFF
clone_size: few; v_call: TRBV2; d_call: NA; j_call: TRBJ1-6; cdr3_nt: TGTGCCAGCACGCGGGGGAATTCACCCCTCCACTTT; cdr3_aa: CASTRGNSPLHF
clone_size: NA; v_call: TRBV6-6; d_call: TRBD1; j_call: TRBJ1-2; cdr3_nt: TGTGCCAGCAACCGGGACAGGGCGACCTATGGCTACACCTTC; cdr3_aa: CASNRDRATYGYTF
clone_size: NA; v_call: TRBV7-9; d_call: NA; j_call: TRBJ1-2; cdr3_nt: TGTGCCAGCAGCTCTCGGGGGACGGTATATGGCTACACCTTC; cdr3_aa: CASSSRGTVYGYTF
clone_size: few; v_call: TRBV24-1; d_call: NA; j_call: TRBJ2-3; cdr3_nt: TGTGCCACCAGTGATACAGATACGCAGTATTTT; cdr3_aa: CATSDTDTQYF
clone_size: few; v_call: TRBV6-5; d_call: TRBD2; j_call: TRBJ2-7; cdr3_nt: TGTGCCAGCAGTTACACCCGACTAGCGGGGGATTACGAGCAGTACTTC; cdr3_aa: CASSYTRLAGDYEQYF
clone_size: NA; v_call: TRBV3-1; d_call: TRBD1; j_call: TRBJ2-4; cdr3_nt: TGTGCCAGCACGGACAGGGGAGCCAACATTCAGTACTTC; cdr3_aa: CASTDRGANIQYF
clone_size: few; v_call: TRBV6-5; d_call: NA; j_call: TRBJ2-5; cdr3_nt: TGTGCCAGCAGTTACTCTGGGCAGGAAGAGACCCAGTACTTC; cdr3_aa: CASSYSGQEETQYF
clone_size: NA; v_call: TRBV4-1; d_call: TRBD2; j_call: TRBJ2-5; cdr3_nt: TGCGCCAGCAGCCGGAGCAGACTAGCGGGGGGCCCCCCCCAAGAGACCCAGTACTTC; cdr3_aa: CASSRSRLAGGPPQETQYF
clone_size: NA; v_call: TRBV5-1; d_call: NA; j_call: TRBJ2-7; cdr3_nt: TGCGCCAGCAGCTGGACTGCCGCCTCCTACGAGCAGTACTTC; cdr3_aa: CASSWTAASYEQYF
clone_size: few; v_call: TRBV2; d_call: NA; j_call: TRBJ2-4; cdr3_nt: TGTGCCAGCAGTGCAGGGATCGGAAACATTCAGTACTTC; cdr3_aa: CASSAGIGNIQYF
clone_size: NA; v_call: TRBV6-1; d_call: TRBD2; j_call: TRBJ2-7; cdr3_nt: TGTGCCAGCATATTATCCGGGGGAGGGTTTGGCGAGCAGTACTTC; cdr3_aa: CASILSGGGFGEQYF
clone_size: NA; v_call: TRBV7-2; d_call: NA; j_call: TRBJ2-3; cdr3_nt: TGTGCCAGCAGCTCACCGACTAGAGATACGCAGTATTTT; cdr3_aa: CASSSPTRDTQYF
clone_size: few; v_call: TRBV5-1; d_call: NA; j_call: TRBJ2-5; cdr3_nt: TGCGCCAGCAGCTTGAGGGAGCGGGCACAAGAGACCCAGTACTTC; cdr3_aa: CASSLRERAQETQYF
clone_size: few; v_call: TRBV10-1; d_call: TRBD1; j_call: TRBJ2-1; cdr3_nt: TGCGCCAGCAGTAAAAAGGACAGGGCCTACAATGAGCAGTTCTTC; cdr3_aa: CASSKKDRAYNEQFF
clone_size: NA; v_call: TRBV12-3/TRBV12-4; d_call: TRBD1; j_call: TRBJ1-1; cdr3_nt: TGTGCCAGCAGTTTAGCACAGGGGCCCACGGTCTTT; cdr3_aa: CASSLAQGPTVF
clone_size: few; v_call: TRBV12-3/TRBV12-4; d_call: TRBD1; j_call: TRBJ1-1; cdr3_nt: TGTGCCAGCAGTTGGGGACAGGGTGGACCTGAAGCTTTCTTT; cdr3_aa: CASSWGQGGPEAFF
clone_size: NA; v_call: TRBV29-1; d_call: NA; j_call: TRBJ2-6; cdr3_nt: TGCAGCGTTGGGGCTGGGGATCCTGGGGCCAACGTCCTGACTTTC; cdr3_aa: CSVGAGDPGANVLTF
clone_size: few; v_call: TRBV5-1; d_call: TRBD2; j_call: TRBJ2-1; cdr3_nt: TGCGCCAGCAGCCCCGACCCTAGCGGGGGATACGATGAGCAGTTCTTC; cdr3_aa: CASSPDPSGGYDEQFF
clone_size: few; v_call: TRBV12-3/TRBV12-4; d_call: NA; j_call: TRBJ2-1; cdr3_nt: TGTGCCAGCAGTCCGCCTTGGGGGCGGGGTATCGACAATGAGCAGTTCTTC; cdr3_aa: CASSPPWGRGIDNEQFF